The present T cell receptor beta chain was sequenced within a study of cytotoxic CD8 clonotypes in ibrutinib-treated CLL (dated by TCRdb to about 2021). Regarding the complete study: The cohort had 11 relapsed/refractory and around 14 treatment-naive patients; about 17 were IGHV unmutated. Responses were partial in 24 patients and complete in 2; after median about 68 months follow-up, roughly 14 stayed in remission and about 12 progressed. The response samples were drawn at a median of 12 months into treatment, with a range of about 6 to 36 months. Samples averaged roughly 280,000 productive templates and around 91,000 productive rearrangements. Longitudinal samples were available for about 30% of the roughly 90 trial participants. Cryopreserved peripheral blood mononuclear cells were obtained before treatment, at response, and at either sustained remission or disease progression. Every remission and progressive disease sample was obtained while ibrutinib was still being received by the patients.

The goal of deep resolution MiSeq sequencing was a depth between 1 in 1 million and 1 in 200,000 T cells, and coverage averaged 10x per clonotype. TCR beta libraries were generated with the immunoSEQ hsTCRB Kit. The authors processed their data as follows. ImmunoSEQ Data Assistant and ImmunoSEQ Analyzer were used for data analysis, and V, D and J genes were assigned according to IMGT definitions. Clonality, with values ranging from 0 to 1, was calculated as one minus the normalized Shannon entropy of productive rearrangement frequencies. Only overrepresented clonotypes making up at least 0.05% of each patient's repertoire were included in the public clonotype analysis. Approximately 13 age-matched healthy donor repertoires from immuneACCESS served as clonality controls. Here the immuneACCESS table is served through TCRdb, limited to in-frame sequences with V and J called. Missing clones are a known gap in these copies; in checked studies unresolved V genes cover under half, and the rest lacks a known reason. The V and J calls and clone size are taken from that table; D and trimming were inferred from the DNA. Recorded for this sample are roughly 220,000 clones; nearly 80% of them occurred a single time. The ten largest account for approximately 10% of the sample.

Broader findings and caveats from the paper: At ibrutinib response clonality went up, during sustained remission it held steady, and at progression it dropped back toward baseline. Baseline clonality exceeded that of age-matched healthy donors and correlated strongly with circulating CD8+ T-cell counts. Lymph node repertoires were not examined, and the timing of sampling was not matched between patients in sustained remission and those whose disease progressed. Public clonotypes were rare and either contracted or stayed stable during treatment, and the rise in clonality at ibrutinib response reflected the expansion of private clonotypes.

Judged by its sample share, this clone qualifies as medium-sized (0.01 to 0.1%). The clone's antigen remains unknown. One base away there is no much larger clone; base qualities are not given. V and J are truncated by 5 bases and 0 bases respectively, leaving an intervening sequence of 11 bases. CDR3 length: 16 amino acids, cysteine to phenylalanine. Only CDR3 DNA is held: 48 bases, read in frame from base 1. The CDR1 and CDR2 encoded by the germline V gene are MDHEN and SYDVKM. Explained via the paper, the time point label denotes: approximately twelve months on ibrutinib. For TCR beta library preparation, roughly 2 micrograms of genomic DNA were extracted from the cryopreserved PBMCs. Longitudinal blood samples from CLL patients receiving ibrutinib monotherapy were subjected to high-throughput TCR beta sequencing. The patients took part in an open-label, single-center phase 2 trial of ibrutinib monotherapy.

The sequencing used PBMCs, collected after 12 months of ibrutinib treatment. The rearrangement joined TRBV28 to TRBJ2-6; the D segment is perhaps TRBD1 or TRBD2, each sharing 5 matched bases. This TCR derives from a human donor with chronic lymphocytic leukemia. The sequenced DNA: TGTGCCAGCAGTGTGGGGGAAACCTCTGGGGCCAACGTCCTGACTTTC. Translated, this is CASSVGETSGANVLTF.